Sequencing of this TCR beta chain was carried out in a study of CD8+ T cells in alopecia areata. In the study overall: At a dose of 5 to 10 mg twice daily, oral tofacitinib was given to treated patients.

Investigators isolated RNA and reverse transcribed it into cDNA to act as the sequencing template. Repertoires were generated with immunoSEQ multiplex PCR, while TCRdb's copy carries only in-frame clones and drops some. The sample has about 200,000 clones, less than 65% seen once; the top ten hold approximately 1%. Points from the study as a whole: Scalp and blood retained many expanded lesional clones during tofacitinib.

Noted treatment: oral pan-JAK inhibitor, 5-10 mg twice daily. Peripheral blood samples and lesional scalp punch biopsies were obtained from alopecia areata patients. Note on this clone: Its specificity is not known.

This TCR was recovered from a human donor with alopecia areata. Sequences were derived from CD4+ T cells sorted from blood, sampled at week 24, from a patient treated with tofacitinib.

The CDR3 nucleotides are TGCGCCAGCAGCCAAGAAGGGGGGGATTCACCCCTCCACTTT. Amino acid sequence: CASSQEGGDSPLHF. This chain joins TRBV4-3 and TRBJ1-6, with D possibly TRBD1 on 6 matching bases. This CDR3 has 14 amino acids. CDR1 and CDR2 from the germline V gene are LGHNA and YSLEER. Trimming cost V 0 bases and J 8 bases, with 8 bases left between them.